This T cell receptor (beta chain) is from a study of blood T cell repertoires in COVID-19. The wider study: Donors in the United States, Italy and Spain gave samples during acute or convalescent COVID-19. PBMCs, B-cell-depleted T cells, or T cells were the source of the cDNA or gDNA that made up the material.

V lost 7 bases to trimming and J lost 1 base, with 13 bases between them. This CDR3 comprises 13 residues. Germline values: CDR1 SQVTM, CDR2 ANQGSEA. How the authors handled the data: The assay estimated nucleated cells by amplifying reference gene primers. The data were produced by immunoSEQ multiplex PCR, yet TCRdb's version contains in-frame clones alone and is incomplete. V, J and clone size are taken as reported in that table, and D and trimming were inferred from the DNA itself. The table lists 83,000 or so clones, roughly four fifths of them singletons. The chain joins TRBV29-1 to TRBJ1-1, with D hard to call. The clonotype originates from a human donor in a cohort sampled during active COVID-19. Input material: peripheral blood. CDR3 amino acids: CSADTLWNTEAFF. CDR3 nucleotides: TGCAGCGCAGATACTCTATGGAACACTGAAGCTTTCTTT.